The rows below give T cell receptor beta chains drawn from one sample of a study of OX40 agonist ivuxolimab in advanced cancers. TCRdb's table, derived via immunoSEQ multiplex PCR, lists solely in-frame clones and lacks some. The table lists over 100,000 clones, roughly 91% of them singletons, with 1% in the top ten. The sequencing here drew on CD4+ or CD8+ T cells sorted from blood, taken in a trial of the OX40 agonist ivuxolimab. The source of these receptors is an adult with an advanced solid tumor such as melanoma, head and neck, liver or kidney cancer. The CDR3 runs from the conserved cysteine through the conserved F or W. Each record gives: J gene, D gene, clone size, V gene, CDR3 DNA, CDR3 protein. The D gene is left open where the match is weak. The size field is filled for only some rows; it gives once, few, many or a size class.

>TRBJ2-7|NA|NA|TRBV28
TGTGCCAGCAGTTTATTGTGGACTTACGAGCAGTACTTC
CASSLLWTYEQYF
>TRBJ2-1|NA|NA|TRBV6-1
TGTGCCAGCAGTGAGGCTACCCCCCCCGAGCAGTTCTTC
CASSEATPPEQFF
>TRBJ1-1|NA|once|TRBV7-9
TGTGCCAGCAGCCAAGATATCGCAGCCGGAGCCACTGAAGCTTTCTTT
CASSQDIAAGATEAFF
>TRBJ1-2|NA|NA|TRBV7-9
TGTGCCAGCAGCCGAGACACCTCTGGCTACACCTTC
CASSRDTSGYTF
>TRBJ2-1|NA|NA|TRBV9
TGTGCCAGCAGCGTAGGAGGGAGCAAGTATGAGCAGTTCTTC
CASSVGGSKYEQFF
>TRBJ1-2|TRBD1|NA|TRBV6-6
TGTGCCAGCAGTCGACAGGGGGAGTCCTATGGCTACACCTTC
CASSRQGESYGYTF
>TRBJ1-1|NA|NA|TRBV5-1
TGCGCCAGCAGCTTGGCTTACAGAGGGAGGAACACTGAAGCTTTCTTT
CASSLAYRGRNTEAFF
>TRBJ1-2|NA|NA|TRBV28
TGTGCCAGCAGTTTATGGGGGGAATATGGCTACACCTTC
CASSLWGEYGYTF
>TRBJ1-2|NA|once|TRBV6-6
TGTGCCAGCAGGACGGACAGTAACTATGGCTACACCTTC
CASRTDSNYGYTF
>TRBJ1-5|NA|once|TRBV6-5
TGTGCCAGCAGGCCCTTTAGCAATCAGCCCCAGCATTTT
CASRPFSNQPQHF
>TRBJ1-1|NA|few|TRBV14
TGTGCCAGCAGCCCCCAGGGGCGTGAAGCTTTCTTT
CASSPQGREAFF
>TRBJ2-2|NA|NA|TRBV11-3
TGTGCCAGCAGCTTCGGGGGGCTGGGCACCGGGGAGCTGTTTTTT
CASSFGGLGTGELFF
>TRBJ1-2|TRBD1|NA|TRBV7-2
TGTGCCAGCGCCACACGGGGACAGGGGGCCCAAAGCTATGGCTACACCTTC
CASATRGQGAQSYGYTF
>TRBJ1-2|TRBD1|NA|TRBV6-6
TGTGCCAGCAGTAATACAGGGGCCCACACCTTC
CASSNTGAHTF
>TRBJ1-6|TRBD1|NA|TRBV5-1
TGCGCCAGCAGTGACAGGGAGGGCAATTCACCCCTCCACTTT
CASSDREGNSPLHF
>TRBJ2-1|NA|NA|TRBV29-1
TGCAGCGTTGAAGATCGCGGTAGCTACAGCAATGAGCAGTTCTTC
CSVEDRGSYSNEQFF
>TRBJ1-2|TRBD1|NA|TRBV28
TGTGCCAGCACTAGGACAGGGGGCTTGTATGGCTACACCTTC
CASTRTGGLYGYTF
>TRBJ1-2|NA|NA|TRBV11-2
TGTGCCAGCAGCTTAGGGGGGCCGAACTATGGCTACACCTTC
CASSLGGPNYGYTF
>TRBJ1-1|TRBD1|NA|TRBV7-3
TGTGCCAGCAGCTCACAGGGGGTTAACACTGAAGCTTTCTTT
CASSSQGVNTEAFF
>TRBJ2-1|NA|NA|TRBV10-1
TGCGCCAGCAGTGACGGGCGACTAACCGGGACTTATCTATACAATGAGCAGTTCTTC
CASSDGRLTGTYLYNEQFF
>TRBJ2-5|NA|NA|TRBV10-3
TGTGCCATCAGCAACCGCCAGGGGTCGGAGACCCAGTACTTC
CAISNRQGSETQYF
>TRBJ2-7|TRBD2|NA|TRBV12-5
TGTGCTAGTGGTTTGACGCGCGGGAGGGTTTACGAGCAGTACTTC
CASGLTRGRVYEQYF
>TRBJ1-5|NA|few|TRBV30
TGTGCCTGGAGTCCCCAGGTCAATCAGCCCCAGCATTTT
CAWSPQVNQPQHF
>TRBJ2-2|NA|NA|TRBV27
TGTGCCAGCAGGACCCGGGACGCTCAAGGGGAGCTGTTTTTT
CASRTRDAQGELFF
>TRBJ2-1|TRBD1|NA|TRBV7-2
TGTGCCAGCAGCCACGGCGGGACAGGGGGTTATGAGCAGTTCTTC
CASSHGGTGGYEQFF
>TRBJ2-7|TRBD2|NA|TRBV5-6
TGTGCCAGCAGCTTGGCGCTAGCGGGGCGCTACGAGCAGTACTTC
CASSLALAGRYEQYF
>TRBJ2-5|NA|NA|TRBV28
TGTGCCACCAGGGGGGACGGGGAGACCCAGTACTTC
CATRGDGETQYF
>TRBJ2-1|NA|NA|TRBV6-6
TGTGCCAGCAGTTACAACTCGTGGGGCAGTTACAATGAGCAGTTCTTC
CASSYNSWGSYNEQFF
>TRBJ1-3|NA|NA|TRBV11-2
TGTGCCAGCAGCCGCTTGGGCATCTCTGGAAACACCATATATTTT
CASSRLGISGNTIYF